This T cell receptor (beta chain) was sequenced during a study of cytotoxic CD8 clonotypes in ibrutinib-treated CLL (dated by TCRdb to 2020 to 2023). Concerning the study at large: The cohort was composed of under 12 relapsed/refractory and 15 treatment-naive patients; IGHV unmutated status was identified in 17 patients. Response samples were obtained after a median of around eleven months of treatment, with a range of roughly 6 to 40 months. Cryopreserved peripheral blood mononuclear cells were obtained prior to treatment, at the time of response, and at either disease progression or sustained remission. An average of around 260,000 productive templates and approximately 90,000 productive rearrangements was obtained per sample. Of the roughly 90 people in the trial, 25 to 30 had longitudinal samples available. Responses were partial in approximately 24 patients and complete in 2; after median approximately 69 months follow-up, some 14 stayed in remission and some twelve progressed.

Overall study outcomes, separate from this receptor: Sampling times were not matched between patients in sustained remission and patients whose disease was progressing, and lymph node repertoires were not examined. Baseline clonality exceeded that of age-matched healthy donors and correlated strongly with circulating CD8+ T-cell counts. Public clonotypes were found to be uncommon and were observed to contract or remain stable during treatment; the increase in clonality was shown to reflect expansion of private clonotypes at ibrutinib response. Clonality rose at ibrutinib response, remained stable during sustained remission, and dropped back toward baseline at progression.

A MiSeq instrument was used for deep resolution sequencing, which targeted depths ranging from 1 in 1 million up to 1 in 200,000 T cells, with coverage averaging 10x for each clonotype. The immunoSEQ hsTCRB Kit was used to generate the TCR beta libraries. Regarding the original processing steps: ImmunoSEQ Data Assistant and ImmunoSEQ Analyzer were used for data analysis, and V, D and J genes were assigned according to IMGT definitions. Clonality, which ranges from 0 to 1, was calculated as one minus the normalized Shannon entropy of productive rearrangement frequencies. Only overrepresented clonotypes making up at least 0.05% of the repertoire of each patient were included in the public clonotype analysis. Repertoires from about a dozen age-matched healthy donors in immuneACCESS were used as clonality controls. TCRdb's version of the immuneACCESS table is confined to in-frame rearrangements and falls short of the full clone set. An unresolved V gene accounts for under half of the shortfall where checked; the remainder is of unknown origin. The V and J calls and the clone size are those of that table, but D and trimming were determined from the DNA. This sample is represented by 300,000 to 350,000 clones; roughly 80% of them were singletons. In total, the top ten clones hold over 5.5% of the sample.

For TCR beta library preparation, around 2 micrograms of genomic DNA were isolated from cryopreserved PBMCs. Longitudinal blood samples from CLL patients receiving ibrutinib monotherapy were subjected to high-throughput TCR beta sequencing. The patients took part in an open-label, single-center phase 2 trial of ibrutinib monotherapy. On this clone itself: The target of this receptor is not known. Per-base quality was not reported, and no clone a single base away is much larger than it.

The TCR sequence derives from a human donor with chronic lymphocytic leukemia. Sequenced here: PBMCs, sampled before ibrutinib treatment.

Here is the DNA: TGTGCCAGCAGCCCGGGACTAGCGGGAGAAGCAGTGGACACAGATACGCAGTATTTT. This yields the protein CASSPGLAGEAVDTDTQYF. Recombination joined TRBV7-9 with TRBJ2-3; the central 14 bases match TRBD2. Unmatched junction bases come to 12, with V trimmed by 5 bases and J by 2 bases. Counted from cysteine to phenylalanine, this CDR3 has 19 amino acids. Only the CDR3 part of the read is kept: 57 bases, read in frame from the first base. CDR1 SEHNR and CDR2 FQNEAQ are derived from the germline V gene (reference sequence).